Listed below are T cell receptor beta chains from one sample, sequenced in a study of technical replicates of blood from a handful of donors. The assay was immunoSEQ multiplex PCR, and TCRdb's table has in-frame clones only and misses some. Seen here are about 75,000 clones, 95% to 97% observed once, and the top ten hold 0.18%. The sequencing input was T cells isolated from PBMCs. The source is a human donor in good health. Both conserved end residues are part of each CDR3. Clone size appears in some rows only: once, few, many, or a class for an expanded clone.

j_call,clone_size,v_call,cdr3_aa
TRBJ1-3,NA,TRBV5-4,CASRPDMSGNTIYF
TRBJ2-7,NA,TRBV5-1,CASSLVTSGSLGEQYF
TRBJ1-1,NA,TRBV7-9,CASSSRGGFEAFF
TRBJ2-1,NA,TRBV6-5,CASSHLGGQYNEQFF
TRBJ2-1,NA,TRBV1,CTSSQVTSGSPNEQFF
TRBJ2-7,NA,TRBV27,CASSAGSYEQYF
TRBJ2-2,few,TRBV7-9,CASYSQGELFF
TRBJ2-2,NA,TRBV28,CASSSFHTSGRRREELFF
TRBJ2-3,NA,TRBV10-1,CASSDRSAHITDTQYF
TRBJ2-3,NA,TRBV15,CATSVAGTQYF
TRBJ1-5,NA,TRBV6-5,CASSRGTGVQPQHF
TRBJ2-7,NA,TRBV28,CASSSPVVRQGPYYEQYF
TRBJ2-5,NA,TRBV30,CAWSPGGETQYF
TRBJ2-1,NA,TRBV6-5,CASSYSIGTEQFF
TRBJ2-2,NA,TRBV11-3,CASSATGTNTGELFF
TRBJ2-1,NA,TRBV5-1,CASSLGTSDNEQFF
TRBJ2-7,few,TRBV5-6,CASSRPARPTRQYF
TRBJ2-3,NA,TRBV9,CASSVDPGSSTDTQYF
TRBJ2-5,NA,TRBV6-1,CAGTRTSGGRETQYF
TRBJ2-5,NA,TRBV23-1,CASSRGIEETQYF
TRBJ2-3,NA,TRBV2,CASSGTGASTDTQYF
TRBJ1-2,NA,TRBV28,CASSEDRFYGYTF
TRBJ2-7,NA,TRBV9,CASSMTGSSYEQYF
TRBJ2-1,NA,TRBV6-4,CASSRQGSDYNEQFF
TRBJ1-1,NA,TRBV6-5,CARRGGPVNTEAFF
TRBJ2-1,NA,TRBV2,CASSKPGGAYNEQFF
TRBJ2-2,NA,TRBV29-1,CSARQGTNTGELFF
TRBJ2-7,NA,TRBV4-1,CASSQGPYYEQYF
TRBJ1-5,NA,TRBV29-1,CSAIERSNQPQHF
TRBJ1-2,NA,TRBV10-3,CAIRVGQGAYGYTF
TRBJ2-7,NA,TRBV9,CASSPSEGANYEQYF
TRBJ1-5,NA,TRBV27,CASSLMERQPQHF
TRBJ1-1,NA,TRBV4-1,CASSQEGGYTEAFF
TRBJ1-1,NA,TRBV4-1,CASSQEPPTGPNTEAFF
TRBJ2-6,NA,TRBV9,CASSAGGPGANVLTF
TRBJ2-5,NA,TRBV5-8,CASQIQETQYF
TRBJ2-1,NA,TRBV30,CAWSRDFSNEQFF
TRBJ2-7,NA,TRBV5-6,CASSFQYEQYF
TRBJ1-1,NA,TRBV2,CASRVEGAGTEAFF
TRBJ2-7,NA,TRBV6-5,CASSGTYSYEQYF
TRBJ2-3,NA,TRBV30,CAWSPGLQDTQYF
TRBJ2-5,once,TRBV6-4,CASSPTTSGQETQYF
TRBJ2-7,NA,TRBV28,CASSTGLAGTYEQYF
TRBJ2-7,NA,TRBV6-5,CATSGGQGSYEQYF
TRBJ1-1,NA,TRBV4-1,CASSQVAGEAFF
TRBJ2-1,NA,TRBV5-4,CASSLEPSGMHEQFF
TRBJ2-7,NA,TRBV5-4,CASSLGLGQEYEQYF
TRBJ1-1,NA,TRBV7-9,CASSSVRGGAGTEAFF
TRBJ2-5,NA,TRBV7-8,CASRKSGARETQYF
TRBJ2-7,NA,TRBV2,CASRRSGGGYEQYF
TRBJ1-1,NA,TRBV7-9,CASSLASEAFF
TRBJ1-1,NA,TRBV4-1,CASSQGHNTEAFF
TRBJ1-5,NA,TRBV5-4,CASSFGENQPQHF
TRBJ1-1,NA,TRBV29-1,CSVRDRAEYEAFF